These 28 T cell receptor beta chains were sequenced from one sample in a study of identical twins (dated by TCRdb to about 2016). The library was obtained by 5' RACE. Reads for this sample came from an Illumina HiSeq 2000. TCRdb ran its own pipeline on the public reads, namely fastp trimming at Q25 and MiXCR clone calling, and kept in-frame beta chains. CDR3 protein duplicates are merged, each entry listing the most common genes and DNA. The sample records 500,000 to 600,000 distinct CDR3 sequences, 22% of which are singletons. The biggest ten clones account for around 0.9% of the sample. The same specimen was also included in a second study, on T cells expressing NK-cell markers.

Specimen: CD4+ T cells sorted from blood. All receptors come from a woman between 18 and 30 years old in good health.

The rearrangement joins TRBV5-1 to TRBJ1-2, with 7 bases fitting TRBD1. The germline CDR1 and CDR2 sequences are SGHRS and YFSETQ. The CDR3 is made up of 14 amino acids. The V segment lost 0 bases and the J segment 7 bases; nucleotides outside the gene matches: 6. The CDR3 DNA reads as TGCGCCAGCAGCTTGGCCGGGACAGCCCCTGGCTACACCTTC. Residues: CASSLAGTAPGYTF.

This clonotype was recorded a few times. The chain uses TRBV20-1 and TRBJ2-1, with D possibly being TRBD2 (5 bases). Germline V CDR1 and CDR2: DFQATT, SNEGSKA (reference sequence). V was cut by 1 base and J by 8 bases, with 12 bases left in between. This CDR3 has 13 residues. The CDR3: CSARVPMRDEQFF. The DNA for the CDR3 is TGCAGTGCTAGAGTCCCAATGAGGGATGAGCAGTTCTTC.

In its sample, this clonotype was seen a few times. The rearrangement uses TRBV10-3 and TRBJ1-2; possible D gene TRBD1, 6 bases. The V gene lost 0 bases and the J gene lost 4 bases, with 12 bases spanning the gap. Germline CDR1 reads ENHRY; CDR2 reads SYGVKD. This CDR3 comprises 15 residues. The chain's CDR3 is CAISESAGALYGYTF. In DNA, the CDR3 is TGTGCCATCAGTGAGTCGGCAGGGGCCCTCTATGGCTACACCTTC.

This clonotype was observed a handful of times. The V call is TRBV14, the J call TRBJ2-7; D unresolved. The CDR3 is 12 amino acids. The ends were cut back, 0 bases at V and 7 bases at J, with 7 bases in the middle. The germline CDR1 and CDR2 sequences are SGHDN and FVKESK. CDR3: CASSQDAREQYF. DNA of the CDR3: TGTGCCAGCAGCCAAGATGCGCGAGAGCAGTACTTC.

A few counts support this clonotype. V usage is TRBV29-1 and J usage is TRBJ2-2; tentatively, D is TRBD1 or TRBD2 (5 bases each). The germline V gene has CDR1 SQVTM and CDR2 ANQGSEA. V lost 4 bases to trimming and J lost 6 bases, with 12 bases between them. This CDR3 has 13 residues. In DNA, the CDR3 is TGCAGCGTTGCTTCATTGGGGGCCGGGGAGCTGTTTTTT. This sequence encodes CSVASLGAGELFF.

This clonotype was seen a few times. This chain uses TRBV20-1 with TRBJ2-1; 13 bases are a match to TRBD2. Germline V lookup: CDR1 DFQATT, CDR2 SNEGSKA (reference sequence). Trimming removed 0 bases from V and 7 bases from J; junction bases left unmatched: 9. The length of the CDR3 is 17 residues. The CDR3 here is CSARDPRTSGGGNEQFF. The CDR3 DNA is TGCAGTGCTAGAGATCCTAGGACTAGCGGGGGCGGGAATGAGCAGTTCTTC.

This clonotype was picked up a small number of times. The CDR3 DNA is TGCGCCAGCAGCGTCGGGACTAGCGGGAGGTTCACAGATACGCAGTATTTT. Amino acid sequence: CASSVGTSGRFTDTQYF. This rearrangement joins TRBV5-1 to TRBJ2-3, with TRBD2 matching 15 bases. With 4 bases clipped from V and 2 bases from J, the junction kept 5 bases outside the gene matches. Per the germline V gene, CDR1 is SGHRS and CDR2 is YFSETQ. The CDR3 contains 17 residues.

This clonotype turned up a few times. The genes are TRBV20-1 and TRBJ2-7; D is perhaps TRBD1 (6 bases). Deletions cut 4 bases from V and 6 bases from J, with 22 bases between. From germline, CDR1 is DFQATT and CDR2 SNEGSKA (reference sequence). The CDR3 extends over 15 amino acids. The CDR3 bases are TGCAGTGCTACGGCATTGACAGGCCTTCGGCTCGAGCAGTACTTC. This encodes CSATALTGLRLEQYF.

The V call is TRBV20-1, the J call TRBJ2-3; D ambiguous. Trimming took 0 bases from V and 4 from J, leaving 17 bases between them. The germline V gene has CDR1 DFQATT and CDR2 SNEGSKA (reference sequence). The CDR3 has 16 amino acids. The CDR3, as DNA: TGCAGTGCTAGAGAACGGATGGCGCTGCTAGCAGATACGCAGTATTTT. It is translated as CSARERMALLADTQYF.

This clonotype occurred a few times. J is TRBJ2-1 and V is TRBV9; TRBD2 might be the D (6 bases). CDR3 length: 16 amino acids. Germline CDR1 reads SGDLS; CDR2 reads YYNGEE. The ends were cut back, 4 bases at V and 4 bases at J, with 18 bases in the middle. CDR3 sequence: CASSLFADGGYNEQFF. DNA for the CDR3: TGTGCCAGCAGCCTTTTTGCCGACGGGGGTTACAATGAGCAGTTCTTC.

The chain employs TRBV3-1 and TRBJ1-2, with no clear D. This CDR3 is built from 13 residues. V was pared by 0 bases and J by 5 bases, with 7 bases between. The V gene's germline CDR1 is LGHDT and CDR2 YNNKEL (reference sequence). In DNA form, the CDR3 reads TGTGCCAGCAGCCAAGAGGGAGCGTATGGCTACACCTTC. Residues: CASSQEGAYGYTF.

Here the CDR3 reads CASSLVTGVKTQYF. The CDR3 region has the DNA TGTGCCAGCAGTTTAGTCACAGGGGTTAAGACCCAGTACTTC. The V and J genes are TRBV12-3 or TRBV12-4 and TRBJ2-5; TRBD1 matches at 7 bases. J was trimmed by 6 bases and V by 1 base; bases with no gene match: 5. The CDR3 loop spans 14 amino acids.

The chain employs TRBV20-1 and TRBJ2-2; 7 bases align to TRBD2. In germline, CDR1 is DFQATT, CDR2 SNEGSKA (reference sequence). J gave up 7 bases and V 1 base, and 6 bases lay outside the gene matches. CDR3 length: 14 residues. This CDR3 is CSARVASGYGELFF. CDR3 nucleotide sequence: TGCAGTGCTAGAGTGGCTAGCGGATACGGGGAGCTGTTTTTT.

Here the CDR3 reads CASSYNSWGQPVPRYEQYF. The CDR3 DNA reads as TGTGCCAGCAGTTATAATTCATGGGGACAGCCGGTGCCTCGGTACGAGCAGTACTTC. The rearrangement uses TRBV6-5 and TRBJ2-7; 7 bases fit TRBD1. Looked up from germline, CDR1 is MNHEY and CDR2 is SVGAGI. Losses at the gene ends were 3 bases for V and 4 bases for J; bases not matched to a gene: 21. The CDR3 has 19 residues.

There are a few counts of this clonotype. The CDR3 region is CASSYGLNSYNSPLHF. In DNA form, the CDR3 reads TGTGCCAGCAGTTATGGGCTAAACTCCTATAATTCACCCCTCCACTTT. The rearrangement links TRBV6-5 to TRBJ1-6; the D is unclear. Looked up from germline, CDR1 is MNHEY and CDR2 is SVGAGI. The CDR3 length is 16 residues. V was clipped by 3 bases and J by 0 bases, with 9 bases between them.

The rearrangement joins TRBV7-8 to TRBJ2-1; D remains unclear. This CDR3 region has 12 residues. Germline CDR1 and CDR2: SGHVS and FQNEAQ. V was cut by 2 bases and J by 9 bases, with 8 bases left in between. CDR3 sequence reads: CASSLTDSEQFF. In nucleotides, the CDR3 is TGTGCCAGCAGCTTAACGGATTCTGAGCAGTTCTTC.

V gene TRBV12-5 combines with J gene TRBJ1-1, with 7 bases identical to TRBD1. This CDR3 is built from 17 residues. With V trimmed by 7 bases and J by 3 bases, 17 bases remained unmatched. Germline V gives CDR1 LGHNT, CDR2 FRNRAP. Here the CDR3 DNA reads TGTGCTAGTGCAGGGATCGATTCGACAGGGAGGGACACTGAAGCTTTCTTT. This translates into CASAGIDSTGRDTEAFF.

The chain employs TRBV20-1 and TRBJ1-5; the D gene is possibly TRBD1 (6 bases). Germline lookup yields CDR1 DFQATT and CDR2 SNEGSKA (reference sequence). Deletions cut 3 bases from V and 3 bases from J, with 9 bases between. CDR3 length: 13 amino acids. CDR3 sequence reads: CSASGGHNQPQHF. DNA for the CDR3: TGCAGTGCTAGTGGGGGGCACAATCAGCCCCAGCATTTT.

This clonotype was picked up a small number of times. The V and J genes are TRBV20-1 and TRBJ2-7, with a possible D match to TRBD2 (5 bases). V was shortened by 6 bases and J by 6 bases, with 24 bases between the two germline ends. Germline V gives CDR1 DFQATT, CDR2 SNEGSKA (reference sequence). The CDR3 totals 15 residues. The CDR3 here is CSARRGGRPDGEQYF. CDR3 coding DNA: TGCAGTGCCCGGAGAGGAGGCAGGCCGGATGGCGAGCAGTACTTC.

This clonotype appeared once. J is TRBJ2-7 and V is TRBV28; the D is unclear. The CDR3 runs to 14 residues. V was pared by 5 bases and J by 0 bases, with 11 bases between. CDR1 is MDHEN, CDR2 SYDVKM, per germline. CDR3 in DNA: TGTGCCAGCAGTATGGGCACTCACTCCTACGAGCAGTACTTC. Its protein product is CASSMGTHSYEQYF.

The chain joins TRBV20-1 to TRBJ2-2; 9 positions agree with TRBD2. The J segment lost 7 bases and the V segment lost 0 bases, leaving 9 bases of the junction unmatched. The germline gives CDR1 DFQATT, CDR2 SNEGSKA (reference sequence). The CDR3 length is 16 residues. The CDR3 coding sequence is TGCAGTGCTAGAGATGGCGGCGGGGGGGACGACGGGGAGCTGTTTTTT. Protein product: CSARDGGGGDDGELFF.

This clonotype showed up just a few times. CDR3: CASRVIGRNSYNEQFF. The CDR3 nucleotides are TGTGCCAGCAGAGTAATCGGGCGGAACTCCTACAATGAGCAGTTCTTC. J is TRBJ2-1 and V is TRBV11-2, with D unclear. Trimming stripped 6 bases from V and 0 bases from J, with 15 bases between. The germline gives CDR1 SGHAT, CDR2 FQNNGV. The CDR3 runs 16 residues.

The V call is TRBV9, the J call TRBJ1-6, with D uncertain. CDR1 is SGDLS and CDR2 is YYNGEE in the germline V gene. CDR3 length: 13 amino acids. Trimming took 6 bases from V and 7 from J, leaving 11 bases between them. CDR3 residues: CASTDGVNSPLHF. CDR3 coding DNA: TGTGCCAGCACCGACGGTGTCAATTCACCCCTCCACTTT.

This chain connects TRBV6-1 to TRBJ2-3, with 12 positions matching TRBD2. J gave up 6 bases and V 8 bases, and 6 bases lay outside the gene matches. The CDR3 extends over 14 amino acids. Germline CDR1 MNHNS, CDR2 SASEGT. The CDR3 reads CASLTSGGRDTQYF. DNA of the CDR3: TGTGCCAGCCTGACTAGCGGGGGTCGCGATACGCAGTATTTT.

The chain carries TRBV10-1 and TRBJ1-1, with D uncertain. CDR1 and CDR2 from the germline V gene are WNHNN and SYGVQD (reference sequence). The length of the CDR3 is 13 residues. The V end lost 4 bases, the J end lost 4 bases, and 10 bases lay between the germline ends. In nucleotides, the CDR3 is TGCGCCAGCAGTGTCGGGATCTTCACTGAAGCTTTCTTT. It translates to CASSVGIFTEAFF.

The chain couples TRBV7-2 to TRBJ2-1; D is unresolved. This CDR3 spans 13 amino acids. CDR1 is SGHTA and CDR2 is FQGNSA in the germline V gene. Trimming shortened V by 0 bases and J by 13 bases, and 13 bases separated the two germline ends. CDR3 bases: TGTGCCAGCAGCTTAGCCGGCCTAGTGAATCAGTTCTTC. Translating it yields CASSLAGLVNQFF.

This clonotype came up once. The chain carries TRBV2 and TRBJ1-3, with D uncertain. This CDR3 region has 14 residues. Trimming left V 3 bases short and J 5 bases short, with 11 bases between. Germline CDR1 reads SNHLY; CDR2 reads FYNNEI. CDR3 protein: CASSEGRGRNTIYF. In DNA, the CDR3 is TGTGCCAGCAGTGAGGGCAGAGGGCGAAACACCATATATTTT.

V and J are TRBV5-1 and TRBJ2-3, with TRBD2 matching 10 bases. From germline, CDR1 is SGHRS and CDR2 YFSETQ. This CDR3 contains 14 residues. Trimming removed 3 bases from V and 4 bases from J; junction bases left unmatched: 2. The CDR3 loop reads CASSWTSGSDTQYF. The CDR3 coding sequence is TGCGCCAGCAGCTGGACTAGCGGTTCAGATACGCAGTATTTT.